Below are 27 T cell receptor beta chains sequenced from a single sample in a study of neoadjuvant anti-PD-1 for oral cavity cancer. Sequencing was performed with immunoSEQ multiplex PCR; in TCRdb, only in-frame clones are kept and a portion is missing. This sample has about 14,000 clones, with roughly 74% found just once. The time point is: after neoadjuvant nivolumab, at surgical resection. Sequences were derived from PBMCs, sampled after nivolumab (anti-PD-1) treatment. The receptors shown here come from a person aged 35-80 years with oral cavity squamous cell carcinoma.

This chain joins TRBV28 and TRBJ2-7, with D tentatively TRBD1 or TRBD2 (6 bases each). Germline V gene data show CDR1 as MDHEN and CDR2 as SYDVKM. This CDR3 spans 14 amino acids. The V and J ends lost 2 bases and 2 bases respectively, with 10 bases between them. The CDR3 is CASSLPGAAYEQYF. The CDR3 DNA is TGTGCCAGCAGTTTACCGGGGGCGGCCTACGAGCAGTACTTC.

V gene TRBV11-2 combines with J gene TRBJ2-1, with 10 bases identical to TRBD2. The CDR3 has 16 residues. The germline CDR1 and CDR2 sequences are SGHAT and FQNNGV. V shed 0 bases and J 7 bases; nucleotides not matched to a gene: 6. The CDR3 sequence is CASSLDWASGGNEQFF. In nucleotides, the CDR3 is TGTGCCAGCAGCTTAGATTGGGCTAGCGGGGGAAATGAGCAGTTCTTC.

This sequence joins TRBV5-8 and TRBJ2-7; possibly TRBD1 for D (5 bases). There are 13 residues in the CDR3. Between the trimmed V and J ends, which lost 0 bases and 3 bases, there was a span of 7 bases. Germline CDR1 is SGHTS and CDR2 is YDEGEE. As DNA, the CDR3 is TGTGCCAGCAGCTTGGTAGGGGACTACGAGCAGTACTTC. The encoded protein is CASSLVGDYEQYF.

V usage is TRBV28 and J usage is TRBJ1-4; D unclear. CDR1 and CDR2 from the germline V gene are MDHEN and SYDVKM. V lost 6 bases, J lost 8 bases, and 16 bases lay in between. The CDR3 spans 14 residues. The CDR3 reads CASRSGSEREKLFF. The CDR3 region has the DNA TGTGCCAGCAGGTCCGGGTCCGAACGGGAAAAACTGTTTTTT.

The J gene is TRBJ2-2, the V gene TRBV6-1; D may be TRBD2 (5 bases). The length of the CDR3 is 18 residues. Germline V gene lookup returns CDR1 MNHNS and CDR2 SASEGT. Trimming shortened V by 0 bases and J by 5 bases, and 19 bases separated the two germline ends. The CDR3 DNA reads TGTGCCAGCAGTGAAGCGGCCTGGGCGAGGGTGAATACCGGGGAGCTGTTTTTT. Its protein product is CASSEAAWARVNTGELFF.

The chain joins TRBV29-1 to TRBJ2-1; 9 bases align to TRBD1. Looked up from germline, CDR1 is SQVTM and CDR2 is ANQGSEA. The CDR3 sequence is 11 residues long. The J segment lost 9 bases and the V segment lost 6 bases, leaving 3 bases of the junction unmatched. The CDR3 loop reads CSVGTGSEQFF. The CDR3 nucleotides are TGCAGCGTGGGGACAGGGAGTGAGCAGTTCTTC.

J is TRBJ2-1 and V is TRBV27, with no clear D. V shed 5 bases and J shed 5 bases, with 13 bases lying between them. Looked up from germline, CDR1 is MNHEY and CDR2 is SMNVEV (reference sequence). CDR3 size: 14 residues. The CDR3 nucleotides read TGTGCCAGCAGTCCTCGTCCAGTCGACAATGAGCAGTTCTTC. Protein: CASSPRPVDNEQFF.

V is TRBV10-3 and J is TRBJ2-2; TRBD2 is a possible D gene (5 bases). The germline gives CDR1 ENHRY, CDR2 SYGVKD. The CDR3 is 13 residues long. V was shortened by 10 bases and J by 5 bases, with 14 bases between the two germline ends. The CDR3, as DNA: TGTGCCAGTACCCCTCGGGAAACCGGGGAGCTGTTTTTT. Its protein product is CASTPRETGELFF.

This clone was detected only a few times. The chain combines TRBV11-2 with TRBJ1-2; 9 nucleotides line up with TRBD1. The germline V gene has CDR1 SGHAT and CDR2 FQNNGV. This CDR3 is 13 amino acids long. The V segment lost 5 bases and the J segment 9 bases; nucleotides outside the gene matches: 7. CDR3 nucleotides: TGTGCCAGCAGCCCCGGGACAGGGAGCAGCTACACCTTC. Translated: CASSPGTGSSYTF.

The CDR3 nucleotides read TGTGCCAGCAGACGAGGAGGGCCCTCCTACGAGCAGTACTTC. Protein product: CASRRGGPSYEQYF. The chain employs TRBV6-5 and TRBJ2-7; possible D gene TRBD2, 6 bases. The germline V gene encodes CDR1 MNHEY and CDR2 SVGAGI. The V and J ends lost 6 bases and 0 bases respectively, with 12 bases between them. The CDR3 is made up of 14 amino acids.

Here the CDR3 DNA reads TGTGCCAGCAGCTCAGGACTAGCGGGATTAGATACGCAGTATTTT. The encoded protein is CASSSGLAGLDTQYF. The J gene is TRBJ2-3, the V gene TRBV7-2; TRBD2 aligns across 12 bases. In germline, CDR1 is SGHTA, CDR2 FQGNSA. V shed 4 bases, J shed 5 bases, and the junction held 4 bases outside the gene matches. CDR3 size: 15 residues.

There are a few counts of this clone. The chain has TRBV11-2 and TRBJ1-1; D may be TRBD1 (5 bases). The CDR3 is made up of 15 amino acids. The germline gives CDR1 SGHAT, CDR2 FQNNGV. V lost 1 base, J lost 5 bases, and 14 bases lay in between. In nucleotides, the CDR3 is TGTGCCAGCAGCTTAGCAAGGACATATGGAACTGAAGCTTTCTTT. As protein: CASSLARTYGTEAFF.

This clone was seen only a few times. The chain recombines TRBV28 with TRBJ1-4, with D tentatively TRBD1 (5 bases). The CDR3 contains 14 residues. In germline, CDR1 is MDHEN, CDR2 SYDVKM. The germline V and J ends were trimmed by 5 bases and 5 bases, with 12 bases remaining between them. The CDR3 sequence is CASSTSGLNEKLFF. In nucleotides, the CDR3 is TGTGCCAGCAGTACATCAGGGCTAAATGAAAAACTGTTTTTT. The full variable domain, with the rest looked up from reference TRBV28 and TRBJ1-4, is DVKVTQSSRYLVKRTGEKVFLECVQDMDHENMFWYRQDPGLGLRLIYFSYDVKMKEKGDIPEGYSVSREKKERFSLILESASTNQTSMYLCASSTSGLNEKLFFGSGTQLSVL.

The chain carries TRBV7-9 and TRBJ1-4; D call uncertain. The CDR3 covers 13 residues. V gave up 8 bases and J gave up 6 bases, with 13 bases separating them. CDR1 is SEHNR, CDR2 FQNEAQ, per germline (reference sequence). The CDR3 is CASSSAVDEKLFF. The DNA of the CDR3 is TGTGCCAGCTCGTCGGCAGTTGATGAAAAACTGTTTTTT.

The chain carries TRBV19 and TRBJ1-1; 9 nucleotides align to TRBD1. Germline V CDR1 and CDR2: LNHDA, SQIVND (reference sequence). The trim removed 11 bases at V and 5 bases at J, leaving 21 bases unmatched. The length of the CDR3 is 17 residues. CDR3 in amino acids: CACAPGTGRLSGTEAFF. Here the CDR3 DNA reads TGTGCCTGCGCCCCCGGGACAGGGAGGTTATCGGGAACTGAAGCTTTCTTT. The whole variable domain, remainder taken from reference TRBV19 and TRBJ1-1, is DGGITQSPKYLFRKEGQNVTLSCEQNLNHDAMYWYRQDPGQGLRLIYYSQIVNDFQKGDIAEGYSVSREKKESFPLTVTSAQKNPTAFYLCACAPGTGRLSGTEAFFGQGTRLTVV.

This clone was seen a handful of times. The V call is TRBV5-1, the J call TRBJ2-7; TRBD1 aligns across 9 bases. Trimming removed 3 bases from V and 1 base from J; junction bases left unmatched: 5. The germline CDR1 and CDR2 sequences are SGHRS and YFSETQ. This CDR3 is 15 amino acids long. The CDR3: CASSWGGQGSYEQYF. CDR3 in DNA: TGCGCCAGCAGCTGGGGGGGACAGGGATCCTACGAGCAGTACTTC.

This chain uses TRBV7-9 with TRBJ1-2; a possible D gene is TRBD1 (6 bases). Trimming pared 4 bases from V and 6 bases from J, leaving 12 bases between. Germline V lookup: CDR1 SEHNR, CDR2 FQNEAQ (reference sequence). The CDR3 has 13 residues. The CDR3 sequence is CASSYGQNDGYTF. The CDR3 bases are TGTGCCAGCAGCTACGGACAGAATGATGGCTACACCTTC.

The chain couples TRBV4-2 to TRBJ1-3, with 8 bases fitting TRBD1. Germline loops: CDR1 LGHNA, CDR2 YNFKEQ. CDR3 length: 15 amino acids. J gave up 3 bases and V 3 bases, and 4 bases lay outside the gene matches. CDR3 coding DNA: TGTGCCAGCAGCCAGGAAGGACAGGGTGGAAACACCATATATTTT. Translation gives CASSQEGQGGNTIYF.

V usage is TRBV30 and J usage is TRBJ2-1, with TRBD2 identical over 12 bases. CDR3 size: 17 residues. The V and J ends lost 2 bases and 8 bases, in that order; junction bases with no gene match: 13. The V gene's germline CDR1 is GTSNPN and CDR2 SVGIG (reference sequence). CDR3 residues: CAWSSEHSSGRAYEQFF. The CDR3 region has the DNA TGTGCCTGGAGTTCAGAACACTCTAGCGGGAGGGCCTATGAGCAGTTCTTC.

The chain joins TRBV27 to TRBJ2-1; D is perhaps TRBD1 (5 bases). Germline CDR1 and CDR2: MNHEY and SMNVEV (reference sequence). Trimming pared 6 bases from V and 4 bases from J, leaving 10 bases between. This CDR3 is 13 amino acids long. This CDR3 is CASSGHPYNEQFF. The CDR3 nucleotides read TGTGCCAGCAGCGGACACCCATACAATGAGCAGTTCTTC.

The J gene is TRBJ1-2, the V gene TRBV6-1; 11 nucleotides align to TRBD1. CDR1 is MNHNS and CDR2 is SASEGT in the germline V gene. The length of the CDR3 is 13 residues. V trimming: 8 bases; J trimming: 4 bases; junction bases outside the gene matches: 3. CDR3 DNA sequence: TGTGCCAGCCGGACAGGGGGCGGCTATGGCTACACCTTC. Protein: CASRTGGGYGYTF.

This chain links TRBV2 with TRBJ2-1; D is perhaps TRBD2 (6 bases). CDR3 length: 18 amino acids. The ends were cut back, 3 bases at V and 2 bases at J, with 20 bases in the middle. CDR1 and CDR2 from the germline V gene are SNHLY and FYNNEI. CDR3 protein: CASSDSGSWGDPYNEQFF. DNA of the CDR3: TGTGCCAGCAGTGATTCGGGCTCCTGGGGGGACCCCTACAATGAGCAGTTCTTC.

The chain couples TRBV19 to TRBJ1-4; possibly TRBD1 for D (5 bases). The V gene's germline CDR1 is LNHDA and CDR2 SQIVND (reference sequence). The CDR3 extends over 13 amino acids. Trimming left V 5 bases short and J 14 bases short, with 18 bases between. The DNA of the CDR3 is TGTGCCAGTAGTGTCCAGGGTCGGTCAGTCCTGTTTTTT. Translated: CASSVQGRSVLFF.

This rearrangement joins TRBV7-9 to TRBJ1-5, with 7 nucleotides matching TRBD1. V was clipped by 1 base and J by 10 bases; unmatched bases: 1. The CDR3 totals 12 residues. The germline gives CDR1 SEHNR, CDR2 FQNEAQ (reference sequence). The CDR3 loop reads CASSLGTGPQHF. CDR3 nucleotides: TGTGCCAGCAGCTTAGGGACAGGCCCCCAGCATTTT.

This rearrangement joins TRBV6-4 to TRBJ2-2; 12 bases are a match to TRBD2. The J segment lost 5 bases and the V segment lost 3 bases, leaving 7 bases of the junction unmatched. CDR3 length: 17 amino acids. CDR1 and CDR2 from the germline V gene are MRHNA and SNTAGT. CDR3 DNA: TGTGCCAGCAGTGAATCACTAGCGGGAGGATCAACCGGGGAGCTGTTTTTT. Protein: CASSESLAGGSTGELFF.

The V and J genes are TRBV27 and TRBJ2-7, with 7 bases fitting TRBD1. Germline assignment: CDR1 MNHEY and CDR2 SMNVEV (reference sequence). The CDR3 sequence is 13 residues long. The junction had 4 bases not matched to a gene; V was cut back by 3 bases and J by 5 bases. CDR3 region: CASSFRTGHEQYF. The CDR3 region has the DNA TGTGCCAGCAGTTTTAGGACAGGACACGAGCAGTACTTC.

The genes are TRBV10-3 and TRBJ2-7; D ambiguous. Trimming pared 4 bases from V and 3 bases from J, leaving 13 bases between. Germline values: CDR1 ENHRY, CDR2 SYGVKD. This CDR3 is 14 amino acids long. The CDR3 coding sequence is TGTGCCATCAGTGCAAAACCGGATAGCTACGAGCAGTACTTC. Protein: CAISAKPDSYEQYF.